These T cell receptor beta chains were read from a single sample in a study of OX40 agonist ivuxolimab in advanced cancers. Data came from immunoSEQ multiplex PCR; TCRdb stores just in-frame clones and leaves some out. The sample records 50,000 or so clones, around 85% being singletons. The specimen comprised CD4+ or CD8+ T cells sorted from blood, sampled in a trial of the OX40 agonist ivuxolimab. Source of these receptors: an adult with an advanced solid tumor such as melanoma, head and neck, liver or kidney cancer. The conserved cysteine and the conserved F or W are not part of the CDR3 here.

j_call cdr3_length v_call cdr3_aa
TRBJ2-3 13 TRBV11-2 ASSPSGGDTDTQY
TRBJ1-2 15 TRBV19 AIYGGTGLPISYGYT
TRBJ2-5 11 TRBV5-3 ACFEGLGETQY
TRBJ2-5 12 TRBV10-2 ASLGRGIQETQY
TRBJ2-3 13 TRBV13 ASSFRLAGTDTQY
TRBJ1-2 12 TRBV7-9 ASSYVSHYYGYT
TRBJ1-2 11 TRBV5-6 ASSSPQWDGYT
TRBJ1-1 12 TRBV10-3 ATEQGPENTEAF
TRBJ1-1 9 TRBV29-1 SVGGGSEAF
TRBJ2-2 12 TRBV13 ASSLGKNTGELF
TRBJ1-5 12 TRBV4-1 ASSLGPGAGPQH
TRBJ1-4 13 TRBV13 ASSSRDTGFEKLF
TRBJ1-3 14 TRBV4-1 ASSHPQGKGGNTIY
TRBJ2-2 13 TRBV9 ASSVGGRGTGELF
TRBJ2-7 14 TRBV2 ASRGTSGRNSYEQY
TRBJ2-1 9 TRBV7-9 ASRLGNEQF
TRBJ2-4 12 TRBV11-1 ASSSWAAKNIQY
TRBJ2-2 12 TRBV6-5 ASSPGSPAGELF
TRBJ2-2 15 TRBV9 ASSLRQDIANTGELF
TRBJ1-2 10 TRBV2 ASKTGGDGYT
TRBJ2-6 16 TRBV19 ASSMREEGTGGANVLT
TRBJ1-1 11 TRBV11-2 ASSWGGTTEAF
TRBJ2-7 13 TRBV5-4 ASSLGDSSSYEQY
TRBJ2-1 13 TRBV4-1 ASSQEFRSYNEQF
TRBJ2-5 12 TRBV13 ASSSPEQGETQY
TRBJ1-2 12 TRBV6-1 ASTDGTGSYGYT
TRBJ1-1 9 TRBV7-2 ASHVYTEAF
TRBJ1-4 10 TRBV5-6 ASSLKTGVLF